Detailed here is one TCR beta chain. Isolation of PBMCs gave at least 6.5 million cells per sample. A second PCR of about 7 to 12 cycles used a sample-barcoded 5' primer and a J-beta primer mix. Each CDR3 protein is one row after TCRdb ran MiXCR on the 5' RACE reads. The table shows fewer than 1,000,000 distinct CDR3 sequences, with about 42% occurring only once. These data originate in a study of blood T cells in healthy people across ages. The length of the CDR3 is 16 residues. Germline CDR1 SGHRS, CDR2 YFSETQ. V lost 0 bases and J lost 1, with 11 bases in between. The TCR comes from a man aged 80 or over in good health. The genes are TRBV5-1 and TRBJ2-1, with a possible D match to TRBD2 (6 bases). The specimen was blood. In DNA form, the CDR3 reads TGCGCCAGCAGCTTGGCGGGGGACCTTTCCTACAATGAGCAGTTCTTC. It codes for CASSLAGDLSYNEQFF.